The 10 T cell receptor beta chains below come from one sample, sequenced in a study of vaccination effects on CD4 cells after COVID-19. These receptors' antigens are unknown. In the ViraFEST assay, antigen-specific CD4+ clonotypes were identified by expansion after peptide-pool stimulation. Upon completion of roughly ten days in culture, CD4+ T cells were isolated. From March to December 2020, the person had a SARS-CoV-2 infection that was confirmed by PCR. Measured with immunoSEQ multiplex PCR; TCRdb has only the in-frame clones, and not every one. This table has 20,000 to 25,000 clones, just under 75% appearing once. The source was CD4+ T cells from PBMCs cultured with a peptide pool, collected before COVID-19 vaccination. The receptors come from a human donor who had a prior SARS-CoV-2 infection.

The rearrangement joins TRBV6-6 to TRBJ2-5; D perhaps matches TRBD2 (6 bases). Trimming took 6 bases from V and 7 from J, leaving 9 bases between them. Germline V gene data show CDR1 as MNHNY and CDR2 as SVGAGI (reference sequence). CDR3 length equals 11 residues. This chain's CDR3 is CASSRAGTQYF. CDR3 coding DNA: TGTGCCAGCAGCCGAGCGGGGACCCAGTACTTC.

This rearrangement joins TRBV18 to TRBJ1-1; D uncertain. The CDR3 is 13 amino acids. With 3 bases removed from V and 1 base from J, the gap between germline ends came to 6 bases. Germline CDR1 and CDR2: KGHSH and LQKENI. DNA of the CDR3: TGTGCCAGCTCACCCCCTGGGAACACTGAAGCTTTCTTT. It translates to CASSPPGNTEAFF.

The chain has TRBV10-3 and TRBJ1-4, with 8 bases matching TRBD1. This CDR3 contains 15 residues. The germline CDR1 and CDR2 sequences are ENHRY and SYGVKD. V was pared by 4 bases and J by 4 bases, with 5 bases of the junction left unmatched. The CDR3 loop reads CAISARGQINEKLFF. The CDR3 DNA reads as TGTGCCATCAGTGCCAGGGGGCAAATTAATGAAAAACTGTTTTTT.

The genes are TRBV5-6 and TRBJ1-6; TRBD1 is a possible D gene (6 bases). CDR3 length: 14 residues. The V gene lost 1 base and the J gene lost 8 bases, with 10 bases spanning the gap. CDR1 and CDR2 from the germline V gene are SGHDT and YYEEEE. Here the CDR3 DNA reads TGTGCCAGCAGCTTGTGGGGGCCCTATTCACCCCTCCACTTT. The encoded protein is CASSLWGPYSPLHF.

The V gene is TRBV18, the J gene TRBJ2-2; TRBD2 might be the D (6 bases). V was trimmed by 3 bases and J by 3 bases, leaving 11 bases between them. Germline CDR1 is KGHSH and CDR2 is LQKENI. This CDR3 is 15 amino acids long. The CDR3 DNA reads as TGTGCCAGCTCACCGAGACTAGGAGACACCGGGGAGCTGTTTTTT. Its translation: CASSPRLGDTGELFF.

The count of this clone is one. The J gene is TRBJ1-2, the V gene TRBV15; perhaps TRBD1 as D (5 bases). V was cut by 0 bases and J by 2 bases, with 13 bases left in between. This CDR3 spans 16 amino acids. Per germline, CDR1 LNHNV and CDR2 YYDKDF (reference sequence). The CDR3 protein is CATSRDMGTRNYGYTF. The CDR3 coding sequence is TGTGCCACCAGCAGAGATATGGGGACCCGGAACTATGGCTACACCTTC.

The chain employs TRBV7-8 and TRBJ2-1, with TRBD2 identical over 7 bases. This CDR3 spans 16 amino acids. The J segment lost 8 bases and the V segment lost 1 base, leaving 11 bases of the junction unmatched. Per germline, CDR1 SGHVS and CDR2 FQNEAQ. The CDR3 here is CASSLGRVAGLHEQFF. The CDR3 DNA sequence: TGTGCCAGCAGCTTAGGCCGCGTAGCGGGTCTCCATGAGCAGTTCTTC.

The chain combines TRBV2 with TRBJ1-5; possibly TRBD1 for D (5 bases). The CDR3 loop spans 14 amino acids. Trimming stripped 5 bases from V and 2 bases from J, with 10 bases between. Germline CDR1 is SNHLY and CDR2 is FYNNEI. The CDR3 sequence is CASSQQAGNQPQHF. The DNA for the CDR3 is TGTGCCAGCAGTCAACAGGCGGGCAATCAGCCCCAGCATTTT.

V gene TRBV7-2 combines with J gene TRBJ2-7, with D perhaps TRBD2 (6 bases). Trimming pared 4 bases from V and 3 bases from J, leaving 13 bases between. Germline values: CDR1 SGHTA, CDR2 FQGNSA. The CDR3 is 14 amino acids. CDR3 loop: CASSYHPAGYEQYF. The CDR3 DNA sequence: TGTGCCAGCAGCTACCATCCAGCGGGCTACGAGCAGTACTTC.

This chain uses TRBV30 with TRBJ1-3; possible D gene TRBD1, 5 bases. Between the trimmed V and J ends, which lost 3 bases and 0 bases, there was a span of 9 bases. The CDR3 is made up of 14 amino acids. The V gene's germline CDR1 is GTSNPN and CDR2 SVGIG (reference sequence). Here the CDR3 DNA reads TGTGCCTGGAGCACAGGCGGCTCTGGAAACACCATATATTTT. It specifies CAWSTGGSGNTIYF.